This TCR beta chain was captured in a study of CD8+ T cells in alopecia areata. Treatment denoted: oral pan-JAK inhibitor, 5-10 mg twice daily. Collection of lesional scalp punch biopsies and peripheral blood was performed in alopecia areata patients. Sequencing templates came from extracted RNA that was reverse transcribed into cDNA. The assay was immunoSEQ multiplex PCR, and TCRdb's table has in-frame clones only and misses some. Among around 19,000 clones, 50% to 60% were seen once, and the ten largest hold under 8.5%. CDR1 and CDR2 (germline): GTSNPN, SVGIG (reference sequence). This CDR3 has 18 residues. The junction had 15 bases not matched to a gene; V was cut back by 2 bases and J by 4 bases.

Here the sequenced sample was skin, taken at week 4, from a patient treated with tofacitinib. The TCR comes from a human donor with alopecia areata. J is TRBJ1-2 and V is TRBV30, with 11 bases lining up with TRBD1. The CDR3 loop reads CAWSLLPLDRGLSYGYTF. The CDR3 DNA sequence: TGTGCCTGGAGTTTATTACCTTTGGACAGGGGGCTCAGCTATGGCTACACCTTC.